One sample yielded the 7 T cell receptor beta chains listed below, sequenced in a study of response to subunit inactivated influenza vaccine. TCRdb called the RT-PCR reads again in MiXCR, with one record for every CDR3 protein. The table has 550,000 to 650,000 distinct CDR3 sequences, about 10% seen once; the top ten hold 10%. Sequencing was performed on PBMCs from blood, taken on the day of vaccination. Receptors originate from a man between 45 and 60 years old who received an inactivated influenza vaccine.

The CDR3 coding sequence is TGCGCCAGCAGCCAAGAAATTAGCGGCAACTACAATGAGCAGTTCTTC. Protein product: CASSQEISGNYNEQFF. V is TRBV4-3 and J is TRBJ2-1; D is possibly TRBD2 (6 bases). The germline V gene encodes CDR1 LGHNA and CDR2 YSLEER. This CDR3 region has 16 residues. V was clipped by 0 bases and J by 3 bases, with 12 bases between them.

This clonotype was seen many times. The genes are TRBV3-1 and TRBJ1-6; D remains unclear. V was pared by 5 bases and J by 4 bases, with 9 bases between. This CDR3 region has 14 residues. Germline CDR1 reads LGHDT; CDR2 reads YNNKEL (reference sequence). The CDR3 nucleotides are TGTGCCAGCAGCAAGTTACAGTATAATTCACCCCTCCACTTT. Translating gives CASSKLQYNSPLHF.

This clonotype was seen more than once but under ten times. This is likely a read error, given that the CDR3 carries no conserved phenylalanine or tryptophan at its end. No DNA is shown, since the ends of the CDR3 on it are uncertain; the CDR3 is the one TCRdb lists. The V gene is TRBV20-1, the J gene TRBJ2-3; TRBD2, the table's D call, lacks a check against the DNA. Per the germline V gene, CDR1 is DFQATT and CDR2 is SNEGSKA (reference sequence). Counting both end residues, the CDR3 totals 12 amino acids. The CDR3 region is CSARGPGLEYIL.

This chain links TRBV10-3 with TRBJ2-3, with a tentative D call TRBD1 (5 bases). The CDR3 loop spans 15 amino acids. The V end lost 6 bases, the J end lost 0 bases, and 13 bases lay between the germline ends. Germline CDR1 ENHRY, CDR2 SYGVKD. As DNA, the CDR3 is TGTGCCATCAGGTTGACAGCCTCTAGCACAGATACGCAGTATTTT. The encoded protein is CAIRLTASSTDTQYF.

This clonotype was detected only a few times. The V call is TRBV4-3, the J call TRBJ2-7; D gene unclear. V was clipped by 0 bases and J by 5 bases, with 17 bases between them. The CDR3 length is 16 residues. Germline V gene sequence: CDR1 LGHNA, CDR2 YSLEER. The CDR3 spells CASSQDHRLSTNEQYF. The CDR3 DNA reads TGCGCCAGCAGCCAAGATCATCGACTCTCTACTAACGAGCAGTACTTC.

This clonotype came up many times. The chain joins TRBV5-5 to TRBJ2-7; D could derive from TRBD1 or TRBD2 (5 bases each). With 0 bases removed from V and 6 bases from J, the gap between germline ends came to 10 bases. The germline gives CDR1 SGHKS, CDR2 YYEKEE (reference sequence). The CDR3 sequence is 13 residues long. CDR3 in DNA: TGTGCCAGCAGCTTGGTTGTCGGGACCGAGCAGTACTTC. It encodes CASSLVVGTEQYF.

The chain employs TRBV12-3 or TRBV12-4 and TRBJ1-2; D is ambiguous. The V gene lost 3 bases and the J gene lost 2 bases, with 4 bases spanning the gap. The CDR3 extends over 12 amino acids. The CDR3 bases are TGTGCCAGCAGTTTTTGGAACTATGGCTACACCTTC. It codes for CASSFWNYGYTF.